This paragraph reports one T cell receptor (beta chain). The record originates from a study of blood T cell repertoires in COVID-19. Looking at the study overall: The origin of the acute and convalescent COVID-19 samples was the United States, Italy and Spain. PBMCs, B-cell-depleted T cells, or T cells provided the cDNA or gDNA that made up the material.

Profiling relied on immunoSEQ multiplex PCR, and the TCRdb table lists in-frame clones only, not all of them. The sample carries 250,000 to 300,000 clones, roughly 87% recorded once. Losses at the gene ends were 5 bases for V and 3 bases for J; bases not matched to a gene: 15. Germline values: CDR1 LGHDT, CDR2 YNNKEL (reference sequence). The CDR3 totals 19 residues. The J gene is TRBJ1-6, the V gene TRBV3-1 (or the pseudogene TRBV3-2), with 8 bases identical to TRBD1. This TCR derives from a woman aged 35 to 49 who had recovered from COVID-19. Sequencing was done on a sample of peripheral blood. This CDR3 reads CASSGPYRGAEYYNSPLHF. The CDR3 nucleotides read TGTGCCAGCAGCGGACCCTACAGGGGGGCCGAATACTATAATTCACCCCTCCACTTT.